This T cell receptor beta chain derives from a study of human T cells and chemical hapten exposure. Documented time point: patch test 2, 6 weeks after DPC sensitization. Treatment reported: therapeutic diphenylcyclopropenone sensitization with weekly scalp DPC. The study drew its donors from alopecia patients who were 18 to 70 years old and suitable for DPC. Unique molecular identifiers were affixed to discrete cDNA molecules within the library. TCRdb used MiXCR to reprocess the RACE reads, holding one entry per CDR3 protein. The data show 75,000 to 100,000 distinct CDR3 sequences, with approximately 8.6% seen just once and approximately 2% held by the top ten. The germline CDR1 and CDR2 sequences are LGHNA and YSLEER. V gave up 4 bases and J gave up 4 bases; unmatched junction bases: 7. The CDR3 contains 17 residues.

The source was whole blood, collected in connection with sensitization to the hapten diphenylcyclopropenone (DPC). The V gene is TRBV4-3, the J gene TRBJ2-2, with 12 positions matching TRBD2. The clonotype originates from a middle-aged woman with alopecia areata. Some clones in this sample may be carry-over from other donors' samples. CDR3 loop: CASSPRLAGDPTGELFF. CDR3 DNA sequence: TGCGCCAGCAGCCCCCGACTAGCGGGAGACCCCACCGGGGAGCTGTTTTTT.